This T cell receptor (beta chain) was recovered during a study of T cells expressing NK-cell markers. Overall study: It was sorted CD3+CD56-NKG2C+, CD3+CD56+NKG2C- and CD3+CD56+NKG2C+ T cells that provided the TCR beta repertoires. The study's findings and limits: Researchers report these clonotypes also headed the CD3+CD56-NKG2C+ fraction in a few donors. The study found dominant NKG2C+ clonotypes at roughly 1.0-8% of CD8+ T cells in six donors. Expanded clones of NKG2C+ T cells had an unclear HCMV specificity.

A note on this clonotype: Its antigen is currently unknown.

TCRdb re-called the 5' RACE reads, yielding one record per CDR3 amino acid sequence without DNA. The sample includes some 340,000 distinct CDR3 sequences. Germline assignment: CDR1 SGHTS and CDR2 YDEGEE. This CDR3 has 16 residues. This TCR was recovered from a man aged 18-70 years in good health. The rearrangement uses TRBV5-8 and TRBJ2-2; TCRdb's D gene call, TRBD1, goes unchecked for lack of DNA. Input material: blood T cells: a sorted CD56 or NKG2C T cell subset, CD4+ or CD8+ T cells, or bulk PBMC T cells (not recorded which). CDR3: CASSPWGTGTTGELFF.